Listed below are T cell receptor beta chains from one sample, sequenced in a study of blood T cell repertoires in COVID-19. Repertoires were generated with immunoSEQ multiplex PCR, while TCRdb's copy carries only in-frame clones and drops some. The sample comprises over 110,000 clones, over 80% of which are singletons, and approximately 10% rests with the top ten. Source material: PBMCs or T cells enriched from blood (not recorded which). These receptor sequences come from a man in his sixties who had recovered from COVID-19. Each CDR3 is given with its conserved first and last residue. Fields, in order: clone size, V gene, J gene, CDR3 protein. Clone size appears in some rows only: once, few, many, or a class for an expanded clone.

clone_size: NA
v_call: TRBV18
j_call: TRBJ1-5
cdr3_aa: CASSSSTGGNQPQHF

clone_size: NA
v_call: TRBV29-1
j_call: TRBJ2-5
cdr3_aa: CSVGEAGGQETQYF

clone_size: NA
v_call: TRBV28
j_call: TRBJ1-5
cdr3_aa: CASSQNQPQHF

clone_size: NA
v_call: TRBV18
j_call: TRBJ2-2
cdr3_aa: CASSPPRDRGSGELFF

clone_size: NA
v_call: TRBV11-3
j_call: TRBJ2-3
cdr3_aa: CASSFSAGKEVTQYF

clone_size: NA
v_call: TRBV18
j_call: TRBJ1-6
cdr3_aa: CASSPGTDNSPLHF

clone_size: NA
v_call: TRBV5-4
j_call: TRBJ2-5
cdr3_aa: CASSLARGYQETQYF

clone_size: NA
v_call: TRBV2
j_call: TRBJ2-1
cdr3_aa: CASGAGAFDEQFF

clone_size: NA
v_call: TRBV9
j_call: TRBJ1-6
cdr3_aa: CASSLAGDSPLHF

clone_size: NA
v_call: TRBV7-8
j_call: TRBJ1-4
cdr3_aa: CASSRGLNEEKLFF

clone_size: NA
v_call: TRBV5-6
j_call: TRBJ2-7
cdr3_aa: CASSLGWTGENEQYF

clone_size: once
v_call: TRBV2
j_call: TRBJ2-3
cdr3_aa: CASSSRGDTQYF

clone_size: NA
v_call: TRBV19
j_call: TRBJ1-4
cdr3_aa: CASSRHAMNEKLFF

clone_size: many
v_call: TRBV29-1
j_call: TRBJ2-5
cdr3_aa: CSVEEGLGRQETQYF

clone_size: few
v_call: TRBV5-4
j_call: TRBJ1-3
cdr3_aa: CASSSGGKTSGNTIYF

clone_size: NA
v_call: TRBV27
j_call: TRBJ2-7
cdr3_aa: CASSSGTHSYEQYF

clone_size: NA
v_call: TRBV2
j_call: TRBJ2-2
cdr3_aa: CASSERLAGASGGELFF

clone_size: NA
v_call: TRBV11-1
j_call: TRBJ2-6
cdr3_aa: CASSPRSSGANVLTF

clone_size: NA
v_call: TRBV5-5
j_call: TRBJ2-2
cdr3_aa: CASSLGRGITGELFF

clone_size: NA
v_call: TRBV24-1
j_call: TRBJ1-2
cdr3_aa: CAIQETGGNYGYTF

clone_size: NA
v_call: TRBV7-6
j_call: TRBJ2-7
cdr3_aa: CASSLEGQGNYEQYF

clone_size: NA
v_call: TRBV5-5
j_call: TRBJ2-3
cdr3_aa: CASSLWQNTQYF

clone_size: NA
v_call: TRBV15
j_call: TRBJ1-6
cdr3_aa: CATSGRGFSPLHF

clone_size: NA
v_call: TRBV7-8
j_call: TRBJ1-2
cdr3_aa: CASSLPGNYGYTF

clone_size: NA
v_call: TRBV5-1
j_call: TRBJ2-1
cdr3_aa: CASSSYRGSYNEQFF

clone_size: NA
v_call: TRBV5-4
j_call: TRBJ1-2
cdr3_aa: CASRTGMSHGYTF

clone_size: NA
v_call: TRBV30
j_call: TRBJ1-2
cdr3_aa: CASPRSDYGYTF

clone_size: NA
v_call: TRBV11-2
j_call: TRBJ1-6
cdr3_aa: CASRSGVLNSPLHF

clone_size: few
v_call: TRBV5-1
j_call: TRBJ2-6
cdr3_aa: CASSSNSGANVLTF

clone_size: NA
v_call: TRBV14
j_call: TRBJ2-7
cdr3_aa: CASSQVRSPSGSSEQYF

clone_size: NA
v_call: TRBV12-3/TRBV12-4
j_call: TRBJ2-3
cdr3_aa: CASRRGIILEQYF

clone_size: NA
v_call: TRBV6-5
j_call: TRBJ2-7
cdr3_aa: CASSYSRAYEQYF

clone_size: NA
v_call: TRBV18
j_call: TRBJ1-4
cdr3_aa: CASSPSGTGGSFVFF

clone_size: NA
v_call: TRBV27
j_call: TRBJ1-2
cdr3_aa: CASTRTGERGYTF

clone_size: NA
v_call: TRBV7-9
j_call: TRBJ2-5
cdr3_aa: CASSFGDSHQETQYF

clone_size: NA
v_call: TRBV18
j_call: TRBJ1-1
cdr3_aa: CASSPPLRVGTEAFF

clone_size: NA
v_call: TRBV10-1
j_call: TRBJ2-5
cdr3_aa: CASSDQGRGETQYF

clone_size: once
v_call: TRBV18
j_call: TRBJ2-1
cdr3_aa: CASSPRTSGSGNEQFF

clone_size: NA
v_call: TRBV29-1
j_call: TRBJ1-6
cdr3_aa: CSVEGDSNNSPLHF

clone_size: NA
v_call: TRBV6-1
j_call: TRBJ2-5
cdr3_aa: CASSETGITGYQETQYF

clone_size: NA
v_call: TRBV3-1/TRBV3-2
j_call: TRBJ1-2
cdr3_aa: CASSQDWQGDGYTF

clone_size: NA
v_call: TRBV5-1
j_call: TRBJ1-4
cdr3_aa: CASRQTATNEKLFF

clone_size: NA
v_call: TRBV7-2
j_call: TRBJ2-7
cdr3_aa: CASARRGGYEQYF

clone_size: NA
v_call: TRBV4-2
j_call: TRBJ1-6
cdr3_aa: CASSPRVDNSPLHF